The rows below give T cell receptor beta chains drawn from one sample of a study of cytomegalovirus exposure and HLA in healthy donors. The data were produced by immunoSEQ multiplex PCR, yet TCRdb's version contains in-frame clones alone and is incomplete. The sample contains under 400,000 clones, approximately 86% of which appear only once. Source material: PBMCs. These receptors were taken from a young man in good health and CMV-seronegative. Both conserved end residues are part of each CDR3. A D gene is named only where the DNA matches it firmly. Clone size is shown for a subset of rows, as once, few, many or a class of expanded clone.

D | J | V | size | CDR3 | DNA
TRBD1 | TRBJ2-7 | TRBV25-1 | NA | CASSQGVGLGEQYF | TGTGCCAGCAGTCAGGGGGTAGGGCTGGGCGAGCAGTACTTC
NA | TRBJ2-7 | TRBV18 | NA | CASSATDSYEQYF | TGTGCCAGCTCAGCGACAGATTCCTACGAGCAGTACTTC
TRBD1 | TRBJ2-7 | TRBV29-1 | NA | CSVDRATGGSYEQYF | TGCAGCGTTGATCGTGCCACAGGGGGGAGCTACGAGCAGTACTTC
TRBD1 | TRBJ2-3 | TRBV5-8 | once | CASSTLLGQGPTDTQYF | TGTGCCAGCAGCACACTCCTCGGACAGGGTCCCACAGATACGCAGTATTTT
NA | TRBJ2-7 | TRBV27 | NA | CASSSNRRVTSYEQYF | TGTGCCAGCAGTTCAAACCGGAGGGTAACCTCCTACGAGCAGTACTTC
TRBD2 | TRBJ2-3 | TRBV18 | NA | CASSALAVNTDTQYF | TGTGCCAGCTCAGCCCTAGCGGTAAACACAGATACGCAGTATTTT
NA | TRBJ2-1 | TRBV6-1 | NA | CASSEVSLDEQFF | TGTGCCAGCAGTGAAGTGAGCCTGGATGAGCAGTTCTTC
NA | TRBJ2-1 | TRBV6-5 | once | CASRKDRSFYNEQFF | TGTGCCAGCAGGAAGGACAGATCCTTTTACAATGAGCAGTTCTTC
NA | TRBJ2-5 | TRBV7-2 | NA | CASSPLWAQEGETQYF | TGTGCCAGCAGCCCCCTTTGGGCCCAAGAGGGAGAGACCCAGTACTTC
NA | TRBJ1-5 | TRBV5-6 | NA | CASSKYSNQPQHF | TGTGCCAGCAGTAAATATAGCAATCAGCCCCAGCATTTT
NA | TRBJ1-2 | TRBV7-9 | NA | CASSPTQTGAGGGGYTF | TGTGCCAGCAGCCCGACACAGACGGGGGCTGGGGGGGGTGGCTACACCTTC
TRBD1 | TRBJ2-7 | TRBV2 | NA | CASSGQGYEQYF | TGTGCCAGCAGTGGACAGGGCTACGAGCAGTACTTC
TRBD1 | TRBJ1-2 | TRBV30 | few | CAWGDRGSNYGYTF | TGTGCCTGGGGAGACAGGGGGTCTAACTATGGCTACACCTTC
NA | TRBJ2-4 | TRBV9 | NA | CASSVEAGLPKNIQYF | TGTGCCAGCAGCGTAGAGGCAGGGTTGCCCAAAAACATTCAGTACTTC
TRBD2 | TRBJ2-3 | TRBV10-1 | NA | CASSEGTSGPDTQYF | TGCGCCAGCAGTGAGGGGACTAGCGGGCCCGATACGCAGTATTTT
TRBD1 | TRBJ1-4 | TRBV6-1 | NA | CASSEIGQGREKLFF | TGTGCCAGCAGCGAAATTGGACAGGGTCGTGAAAAACTGTTTTTT
TRBD1 | TRBJ1-5 | TRBV2 | NA | CASSGQGDQPQHF | TGTGCCAGCAGTGGACAGGGGGATCAGCCCCAGCATTTT
NA | TRBJ2-5 | TRBV4-3 | NA | CASSQDRVQETQYF | TGCGCCAGCAGCCAAGACAGGGTGCAAGAGACCCAGTACTTC
NA | TRBJ1-2 | TRBV6-6 | NA | CASSRLNYGYTF | TGTGCCAGCAGTAGACTCAACTATGGCTACACCTTC
NA | TRBJ2-6 | TRBV5-1 | NA | CASSLIPPEEVSGANVLTF | TGCGCCAGCAGCCTCATCCCCCCGGAGGAGGTCTCTGGGGCCAACGTCCTGACTTTC
TRBD1 | TRBJ2-4 | TRBV11-2 | NA | CASSLGTGAAKNIQYF | TGTGCCAGCAGCTTGGGGACAGGGGCGGCCAAAAACATTCAGTACTTC
NA | TRBJ1-1 | TRBV6-1 | NA | CASSEVAGITEAFF | TGTGCCAGCAGTGAAGTGGCAGGGATAACTGAAGCTTTCTTT
TRBD1 | TRBJ1-4 | TRBV5-4 | NA | CASSSRTGANEKLFF | TGTGCCAGCAGCTCTCGGACAGGGGCTAATGAAAAACTGTTTTTT
NA | TRBJ2-7 | TRBV5-6 | NA | CASSLGFRFARDEQYF | TGTGCCAGCAGCTTGGGATTCAGGTTCGCGCGCGACGAGCAGTACTTC
TRBD2 | TRBJ2-5 | TRBV18 | NA | CASSPPIAGDLQETQYF | TGTGCCAGCTCACCACCAATAGCGGGGGACCTACAAGAGACCCAGTACTTC
TRBD1 | TRBJ1-2 | TRBV4-1 | few | CASSQDQGADGYGYTF | TGCGCCAGCAGCCAAGATCAGGGGGCGGATGGCTATGGCTACACCTTC
TRBD1 | TRBJ1-1 | TRBV7-9 | once | CASNLQGAEAFF | TGTGCCAGCAACCTCCAGGGGGCTGAAGCTTTCTTT
NA | TRBJ2-7 | TRBV5-8 | NA | CASSFRYEQYF | TGTGCCAGCAGCTTTCGGTACGAGCAGTACTTC
NA | TRBJ1-2 | TRBV30 | NA | CAWSGVQVGYGYTF | TGTGCCTGGAGCGGGGTCCAGGTCGGCTATGGCTACACCTTC
NA | TRBJ2-7 | TRBV6-5 | few | CASSPQRGGSYEQYF | TGTGCCAGCAGTCCCCAAAGGGGGGGCTCCTACGAGCAGTACTTC
NA | TRBJ1-5 | TRBV19 | few | CASSIDRIPNQPQHF | TGTGCCAGTAGTATCGACAGGATACCTAATCAGCCCCAGCATTTT
TRBD1 | TRBJ1-6 | TRBV7-9 | NA | CASSLRGQGGYSPLHF | TGTGCCAGCAGCTTAAGGGGACAGGGGGGGTATTCACCCCTCCACTTT
TRBD2 | TRBJ2-3 | TRBV6-1 | NA | CASNLAGGRDTQYF | TGTGCCAGCAATCTAGCGGGGGGGCGTGATACGCAGTATTTT
NA | TRBJ1-1 | TRBV29-1 | NA | CSVGDYPNTEAFF | TGCAGCGTTGGCGACTACCCGAACACTGAAGCTTTCTTT
NA | TRBJ2-7 | TRBV7-9 | NA | CASSLAPTYEQYF | TGTGCCAGCAGCTTAGCCCCAACCTACGAGCAGTACTTC
NA | TRBJ2-7 | TRBV7-2 | NA | CASSLTAGSYEQYF | TGTGCCAGCAGCTTAACGGCAGGTTCCTACGAGCAGTACTTC
TRBD2 | TRBJ2-3 | TRBV2 | NA | CASSRGLAGGTDTQYF | TGTGCCAGCAGCCGCGGACTAGCGGGGGGTACAGATACGCAGTATTTT
TRBD2 | TRBJ2-7 | TRBV5-1 | NA | CASSSGGLEQYF | TGCGCCAGCAGCTCGGGAGGGTTGGAGCAGTACTTC
TRBD1 | TRBJ1-5 | TRBV7-8 | once | CASSHDRGGNQPQHF | TGTGCCAGCAGCCACGACAGGGGGGGCAATCAGCCCCAGCATTTT
TRBD1 | TRBJ2-3 | TRBV5-1 | NA | CASRSGQGVDTQYF | TGCGCCAGCAGATCTGGGCAGGGGGTAGATACGCAGTATTTT
NA | TRBJ1-6 | TRBV7-2 | NA | CASRTLNSPLHF | TGTGCCAGCAGAACTTTGAATTCACCCCTCCACTTT
NA | TRBJ1-1 | TRBV10-3 | NA | CAISESVTGLNEAFF | TGTGCCATCAGTGAGTCGGTCACCGGACTAAATGAAGCTTTCTTT